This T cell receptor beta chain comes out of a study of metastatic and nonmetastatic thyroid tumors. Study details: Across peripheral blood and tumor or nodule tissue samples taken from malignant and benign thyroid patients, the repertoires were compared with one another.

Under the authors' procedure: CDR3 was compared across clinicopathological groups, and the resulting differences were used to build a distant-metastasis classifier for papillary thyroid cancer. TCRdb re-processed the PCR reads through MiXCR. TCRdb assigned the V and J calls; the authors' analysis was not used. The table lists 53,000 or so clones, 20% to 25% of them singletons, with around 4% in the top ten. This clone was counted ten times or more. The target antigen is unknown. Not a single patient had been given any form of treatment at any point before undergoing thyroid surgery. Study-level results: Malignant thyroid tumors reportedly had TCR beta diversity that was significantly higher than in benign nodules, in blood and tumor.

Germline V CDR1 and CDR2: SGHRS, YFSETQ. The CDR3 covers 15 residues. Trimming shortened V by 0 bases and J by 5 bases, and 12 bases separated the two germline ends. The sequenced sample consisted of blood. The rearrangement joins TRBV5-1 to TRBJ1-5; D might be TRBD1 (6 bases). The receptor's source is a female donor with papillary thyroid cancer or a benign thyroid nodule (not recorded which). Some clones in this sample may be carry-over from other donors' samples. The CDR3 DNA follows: TGCGCCAGCAGCTTGGTTTCGGGGGCGGATCAGCCCCAGCATTTT. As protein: CASSLVSGADQPQHF. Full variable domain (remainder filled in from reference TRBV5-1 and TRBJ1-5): KAGVTQTPRYLIKTRGQQVTLSCSPISGHRSVSWYQQTPGQGLQFLFEYFSETQRNKGNFPGRFSGRQFSNSRSEMNVSTLELGDSALYLCASSLVSGADQPQHFGDGTRLSIL.